These 24 T cell receptor beta chains were sequenced from one sample in a study of blood T cell repertoires in COVID-19. The table came from immunoSEQ multiplex PCR; TCRdb's copy has only in-frame clones and leaves some out. Of approximately 90,000 clones in the sample, over 75% were seen once. The sample taken for sequencing was peripheral blood. The source is a man aged 55-75 years with acute or convalescent COVID-19.

Many counts were recorded for this clone. The chain joins TRBV24-1 to TRBJ2-5; D might be TRBD2 (5 bases). V was clipped by 9 bases and J by 1 base, with 17 bases between them. CDR1 KGHDR and CDR2 SFDVKD come from the germline V gene. The CDR3 extends over 15 amino acids. CDR3: CATGSASWVQETQYF. DNA of the CDR3: TGTGCCACCGGGAGTGCTAGCTGGGTCCAAGAGACCCAGTACTTC.

The V and J genes are TRBV29-1 and TRBJ2-6; 9 bases match TRBD1. Germline V lookup: CDR1 SQVTM, CDR2 ANQGSEA. The length of the CDR3 is 16 residues. V lost 6 bases, J lost 4 bases, and 10 bases stayed unmatched. CDR3 protein: CSVKGTGILGANVLTF. CDR3 sequence (DNA): TGCAGCGTGAAGGGGACAGGGATCTTGGGGGCCAACGTCCTGACTTTC.

This rearrangement joins TRBV18 to TRBJ2-7; 8 bases match TRBD1. This CDR3 has 13 residues. CDR1 is KGHSH, CDR2 LQKENI, per germline. V shed 3 bases and J 3 bases; nucleotides not matched to a gene: 1. CDR3 nucleotide sequence: TGTGCCAGCTCACCCGGGACAGGCTACGAGCAGTACTTC. It yields the protein CASSPGTGYEQYF.

This clone was observed a single time. This rearrangement joins TRBV7-2 to TRBJ2-4; 13 nucleotides agree with TRBD2. Germline V gene data show CDR1 as SGHTA and CDR2 as FQGNSA. CDR3 length equals 18 residues. Losses at the gene ends were 1 base for V and 4 bases for J; bases not matched to a gene: 7. CDR3 bases: TGTGCCAGCAGCTTAGGCCCGGGACTAGCGGGGACTAAAAACATTCAGTACTTC. This encodes CASSLGPGLAGTKNIQYF.

V gene TRBV30 combines with J gene TRBJ1-1; D gene uncertain. The CDR3 extends over 10 amino acids. Between the trimmed V and J ends, which lost 7 bases and 1 base, there was a span of 4 bases. Germline V CDR1 and CDR2: GTSNPN, SVGIG (reference sequence). CDR3 in DNA: TGTGCCTTAAAGAACACTGAAGCTTTCTTT. Translating gives CALKNTEAFF.

V gene TRBV18 combines with J gene TRBJ2-5; 13 bases align to TRBD2. The V gene end was trimmed by 6 bases and the J gene end by 5 bases; junction bases not matched to a gene: 6. The CDR3 covers 15 residues. Germline-derived CDR1 and CDR2 are KGHSH and LQKENI. CDR3 bases: TGTGCCAGCTCGCCCGGACTAGCGGGAGTGGAGACCCAGTACTTC. Protein product: CASSPGLAGVETQYF. The variable domain in full, completed from reference TRBV18 and TRBJ2-5, reads NAGVMQNPRHLVRRRGQEARLRCSPMKGHSHVYWYRQLPEEGLKFMVYLQKENIIDESGMPKERFSAEFPKEGPSILRIQQVVRGDSAAYFCASSPGLAGVETQYFGPGTRLLVL.

The V and J genes are TRBV4-1 and TRBJ1-2; D possibly corresponds to TRBD1 (5 bases). V was shortened by 3 bases and J by 5 bases, with 13 bases between the two germline ends. CDR3 size: 14 residues. Per the germline V gene, CDR1 is MGHRA and CDR2 is YSYEKL. The CDR3 loop reads CASSQISGTYGYTF. CDR3 nucleotides: TGCGCCAGCAGCCAGATCAGCGGGACTTATGGCTACACCTTC.

V is TRBV7-6 and J is TRBJ2-1; D unresolved. Germline lookup yields CDR1 SGHVS and CDR2 FNYEAQ. This CDR3 region has 15 residues. Trimming pared 5 bases from V and 2 bases from J, leaving 13 bases between. In DNA form, the CDR3 reads TGTGCCAGCAGCGCCGTGGCTCATGCCTACAATGAGCAGTTCTTC. Translated, it gives CASSAVAHAYNEQFF.

This chain uses TRBV9 with TRBJ2-2; 15 bases align to TRBD2. V lost 2 bases, J lost 6 bases, and 8 bases stayed unmatched. This CDR3 has 18 amino acids. Germline-derived CDR1 and CDR2 are SGDLS and YYNGEE. CDR3 residues: CASSVGLAGGAFPGELFF. CDR3 nucleotides: TGTGCCAGCAGCGTGGGACTAGCGGGAGGAGCTTTCCCCGGGGAGCTGTTTTTT.

In DNA form, the CDR3 reads TGCGCCAGCAGCTTGGGGGGCAGTAAAACTAACTATGGCTACACCTTC. It codes for CASSLGGSKTNYGYTF. The chain is built from TRBV5-1 and TRBJ1-2; possibly TRBD1 for D (5 bases). CDR3 size: 16 residues. V dropped 0 bases and J dropped 0 bases, with 12 bases sitting between them. Germline V gives CDR1 SGHRS, CDR2 YFSETQ.

This clone occurred once. The V gene is TRBV7-2, the J gene TRBJ2-5; D gene unclear. The CDR3 runs to 13 residues. Germline V gene data show CDR1 as SGHTA and CDR2 as FQGNSA. The V gene lost 5 bases and the J gene lost 5 bases, with 12 bases spanning the gap. The CDR3 DNA reads TGTGCCAGCAGCAAGACACAGCTGGAGACCCAGTACTTC. Translation gives CASSKTQLETQYF.

This clone was picked up one time. V is TRBV7-2 and J is TRBJ2-5, with 8 bases aligning to TRBD1. The CDR3 covers 15 residues. The trim removed 0 bases at V and 3 bases at J, leaving 3 bases unmatched. The germline gives CDR1 SGHTA, CDR2 FQGNSA. CDR3: CASSLARGRKETQYF. CDR3 nucleotide sequence: TGTGCCAGCAGCTTAGCCAGGGGGCGCAAAGAGACCCAGTACTTC.

The chain employs TRBV7-3 and TRBJ2-1; D perhaps matches TRBD1 (6 bases). This CDR3 contains 16 residues. Germline V lookup: CDR1 SGHTA, CDR2 FQGTGA. V was pared by 1 base and J by 6 bases, with 16 bases between. The CDR3 sequence: CASSLRSGAVGNEQFF. The CDR3 DNA sequence: TGTGCCAGCAGCTTAAGGTCAGGGGCGGTTGGCAATGAGCAGTTCTTC.

The chain carries TRBV30 and TRBJ1-1; D not resolved. V lost 5 bases and J 1 base, leaving 8 bases between the germline ends. The germline gives CDR1 GTSNPN, CDR2 SVGIG (reference sequence). The CDR3 consists of 12 residues. The DNA of the CDR3 is TGTGCCTGGGGAACGGGGAACACTGAAGCTTTCTTT. It codes for CAWGTGNTEAFF. Variable domain in full (rest from reference TRBV30 and TRBJ1-1): SQTIHQWPATLVQPVGSPLSLECTVEGTSNPNLYWYRQAAGRGLQLLFYSVGIGQISSEVPQNLSASRPQDRQFILSSKKLLLSDSGFYLCAWGTGNTEAFFGQGTRLTVV.

This clone has only a few counts. The V gene is TRBV4-1, the J gene TRBJ1-2; 9 bases match TRBD1. CDR3 length: 13 residues. The germline V gene encodes CDR1 MGHRA and CDR2 YSYEKL. With 3 bases clipped from V and 5 bases from J, the junction kept 1 base outside the gene matches. CDR3 residues: CASSHGTGYGYTF. In nucleotides, the CDR3 is TGCGCCAGCAGCCACGGGACAGGGTATGGCTACACCTTC.

The J gene is TRBJ1-3, the V gene TRBV6-5, with D tentatively TRBD1 (6 bases). The CDR3 is 13 amino acids. CDR1 is MNHEY and CDR2 is SVGAGI in the germline V gene. V was shortened by 8 bases and J by 0 bases, with 8 bases between the two germline ends. The CDR3 sequence is CASGTNSGNTIYF. The CDR3 bases are TGTGCCAGCGGGACAAACTCTGGAAACACCATATATTTT.

In this sample, this clone turned up once. V gene TRBV7-9 combines with J gene TRBJ1-1; 9 bases agree with TRBD1. Per germline, CDR1 SEHNR and CDR2 FQNEAQ (reference sequence). The CDR3 extends over 15 amino acids. The junction had 6 bases not matched to a gene; V was cut back by 3 bases and J by 4 bases. This CDR3 reads CASSFHGQGITEAFF. DNA of the CDR3: TGTGCCAGCAGCTTCCACGGACAGGGGATCACTGAAGCTTTCTTT.

With respect to this clone: The junction and the germline gene differ at one end; a read error may be behind it. This sample includes further DNA sequences coding for the same CDR3. The chain employs TRBV7-7 and TRBJ2-1; 8 bases fit TRBD1. This CDR3 region has 13 residues. Germline V lookup: CDR1 SSHAT, CDR2 FNYEAQ (reference sequence). The CDR3 bases are TGTGCTAGCAGCTCCGACAGGGGCGGTGAGCAGTTCTTC. It codes for CASSSDRGGEQFF.

This clone was recorded a few times. V usage is TRBV10-3 and J usage is TRBJ1-1; 7 nucleotides agree with TRBD1. This CDR3 is built from 14 residues. Germline CDR1 ENHRY, CDR2 SYGVKD. V was clipped by 6 bases and J by 0 bases; unmatched bases: 4. The CDR3 protein is CAIRTGDLNTEAFF. The CDR3 DNA is TGTGCCATCAGAACAGGGGACCTGAACACTGAAGCTTTCTTT.

V is TRBV28 and J is TRBJ1-4; D remains unclear. CDR1 and CDR2 from the germline V gene are MDHEN and SYDVKM. The CDR3 is made up of 15 amino acids. Trimming left V 2 bases short and J 5 bases short, with 12 bases between. CDR3 DNA: TGTGCCAGCAGTTTACTTCCACAGAAAAATGAAAAACTGTTTTTT. It yields the protein CASSLLPQKNEKLFF.

The rearrangement uses TRBV4-3 and TRBJ2-7; 7 bases fit TRBD2. Germline V gene data show CDR1 as LGHNA and CDR2 as YSLEER. The CDR3 has 17 amino acids. V shed 2 bases and J 2 bases; nucleotides not matched to a gene: 12. The CDR3 reads CASSQSRAGAKAYEQYF. CDR3 bases: TGCGCCAGCAGCCAAAGCCGCGCGGGAGCTAAAGCCTACGAGCAGTACTTC.

This sequence joins TRBV6-6 and TRBJ1-2; 12 nucleotides agree with TRBD1. This CDR3 spans 15 amino acids. CDR1 and CDR2 from the germline V gene are MNHNY and SVGAGI (reference sequence). V gave up 5 bases and J gave up 8 bases; unmatched junction bases: 9. The CDR3 region is CASSAGTGGAGGYTF. The CDR3 coding sequence is TGTGCCAGCAGTGCCGGGACAGGGGGCGCCGGGGGCTACACCTTC.

The rearrangement joins TRBV27 to TRBJ1-5; 7 nucleotides match TRBD1. V dropped 5 bases and J dropped 4; count of bases not matched to a gene: 8. CDR3 length: 15 amino acids. Germline lookup yields CDR1 MNHEY and CDR2 SMNVEV (reference sequence). The CDR3 loop reads CASSPSGTANQPQHF. In nucleotides, the CDR3 is TGTGCCAGCAGTCCTTCCGGGACAGCGAATCAGCCCCAGCATTTT.

The chain has TRBV7-8 and TRBJ1-5, with D unresolved. Germline V lookup: CDR1 SGHVS, CDR2 FQNEAQ. The CDR3 sequence is 15 residues long. With 1 base removed from V and 6 bases from J, the gap between germline ends came to 13 bases. This chain's CDR3 is CASSLVAPAGQPQHF. The CDR3 region has the DNA TGTGCCAGCAGCTTAGTCGCCCCGGCAGGTCAGCCCCAGCATTTT.